This T cell receptor (beta chain) was obtained from a study of blood T cell repertoires in COVID-19 (dated by TCRdb to about 2020). Study-level background: Samples from collaborators originated in the United States, Italy and Spain and spanned both the acute and convalescent phases of COVID-19. Samples were obtained from the ongoing ImmuneRACE study (first 160 participants) and from 1,200 or so subjects provided by 6 global collaborators. Deeply sampled blood TCRbeta repertoires from subjects exposed to, actively infected with, or recovered from COVID-19 were included in the dataset. The repertoires were made available in a free public database intended to serve as a resource for research on the immune response to SARS-CoV-2. Where available, HLA class I and class II types were taken from metadata supplied by the sample provider and were not determined by assay-based typing. The sample metadata nearly always contained a de-identified subject ID, COVID-19 status, age in years and sex. The material from the prospective study consisted of cDNA or gDNA derived from T cells, B-cell-depleted T cells, or PBMCs. The paper as a whole reports these results and caveats: How much clinical and demographic metadata was included differed by source and by participant, and the metadata was provided uncurated.

Enrolling through a virtual design, the prospective study's participants ranged in age from about 18 to 89 years and lived across some 22 United States geographic areas. In the prospective study, participants were assigned to cohorts based on the clinical history participants reported in a screening survey and a study questionnaire. ImmuneRACE Cohort 3 recovered participants were defined by two consecutive negative NP/OP PCR tests, healthcare professional clearance, or symptom resolution. In the prospective study, whole blood, serum and a nasopharyngeal or oropharyngeal swab were collected from each participant by mobile phlebotomists. Prospective study participants could optionally give additional blood draws and questionnaires over a roughly two-month period. Blood samples from the prospective study were shipped frozen or at room temperature prior to DNA extraction. TCRbeta CDR3 regions were amplified from genomic DNA using the immunoSEQ Assay, a bias-controlled multiplex PCR. Per the authors' processing: Nucleated cell counts per sample were estimated from amplification of reference gene primers within the assay. To quantify the absolute abundance of each unique TCRbeta CDR3 rearrangement, sequence reads were collapsed and filtered. For each sample, productive Simpson clonality was calculated by taking the square root of Simpson's diversity index across productive rearrangements. In TCRdb, the immuneACCESS table is reduced to in-frame sequences with V and J assigned. These tables do not hold every clone; where another copy was compared, an unresolved V gene accounts for under half, and the others remain unexplained. The V and J calls and clone size are taken from that table; D and trimming were inferred from the DNA. Recorded for this sample are about 380,000 clones; more than 75% of them occurred a single time. The ten largest make up 2.5% to 3% of the sample.

Remarks on this clone: The antigen it binds to is not known. Per-nucleotide qualities are absent, and no much larger clonotype sits a single base away.

Sequenced: PBMCs or T cells enriched from blood (not recorded which). This receptor was taken from a woman in her 30s who had recovered from COVID-19.

The CDR3: CASSLGLDRGLGGNQPQHF. The DNA sequence follows: TGTGCCAGCAGCTTAGGATTGGACAGGGGACTTGGGGGCAATCAGCCCCAGCATTTT. The receptor chain draws on TRBV7-9 and TRBJ1-5; 9 bases in the junction line up with TRBD1. Trimming takes 1 base off V and 2 bases off J; junction bases not matched to a gene: 12. The germline V gene (reference sequence) sets CDR1 to SEHNR and CDR2 to FQNEAQ. Inclusive of the bounding cysteine and phenylalanine, the CDR3 is 19 residues long. Just the 57-base CDR3 DNA is kept, in frame starting at base 1.